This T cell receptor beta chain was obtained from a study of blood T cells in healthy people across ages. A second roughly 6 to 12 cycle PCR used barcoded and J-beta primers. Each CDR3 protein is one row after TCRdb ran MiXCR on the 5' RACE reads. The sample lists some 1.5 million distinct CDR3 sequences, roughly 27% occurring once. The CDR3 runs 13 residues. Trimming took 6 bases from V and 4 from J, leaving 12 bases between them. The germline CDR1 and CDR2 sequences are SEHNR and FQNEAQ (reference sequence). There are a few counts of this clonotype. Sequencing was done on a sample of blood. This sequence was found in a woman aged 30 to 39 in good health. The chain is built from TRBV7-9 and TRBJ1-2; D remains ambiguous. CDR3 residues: CASRDPALYGYTF. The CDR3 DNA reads TGTGCCAGCAGAGACCCGGCCCTCTATGGCTACACCTTC.